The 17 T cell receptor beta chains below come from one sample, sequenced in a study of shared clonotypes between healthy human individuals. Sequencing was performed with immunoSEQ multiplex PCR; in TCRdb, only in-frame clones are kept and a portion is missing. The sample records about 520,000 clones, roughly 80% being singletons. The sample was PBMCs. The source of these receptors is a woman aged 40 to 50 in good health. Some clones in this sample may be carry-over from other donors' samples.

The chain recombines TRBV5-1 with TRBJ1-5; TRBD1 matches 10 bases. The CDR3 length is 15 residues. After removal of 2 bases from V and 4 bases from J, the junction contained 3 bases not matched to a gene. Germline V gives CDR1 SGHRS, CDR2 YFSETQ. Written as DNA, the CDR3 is TGCGCCAGCAGCTTAGGGACAGGGGATAATCAGCCCCAGCATTTT. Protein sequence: CASSLGTGDNQPQHF.

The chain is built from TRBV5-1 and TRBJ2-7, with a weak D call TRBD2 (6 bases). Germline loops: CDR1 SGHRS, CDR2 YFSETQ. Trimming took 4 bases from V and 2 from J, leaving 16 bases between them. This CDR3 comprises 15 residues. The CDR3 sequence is CASSPGRGYPYEQYF. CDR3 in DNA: TGCGCCAGCAGCCCTGGGCGGGGATATCCCTACGAGCAGTACTTC.

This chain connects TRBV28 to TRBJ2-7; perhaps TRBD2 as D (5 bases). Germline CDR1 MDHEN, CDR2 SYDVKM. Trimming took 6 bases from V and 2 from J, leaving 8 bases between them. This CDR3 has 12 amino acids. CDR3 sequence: CASRGRAYEQYF. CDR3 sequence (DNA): TGTGCCAGCAGGGGGAGAGCCTACGAGCAGTACTTC.

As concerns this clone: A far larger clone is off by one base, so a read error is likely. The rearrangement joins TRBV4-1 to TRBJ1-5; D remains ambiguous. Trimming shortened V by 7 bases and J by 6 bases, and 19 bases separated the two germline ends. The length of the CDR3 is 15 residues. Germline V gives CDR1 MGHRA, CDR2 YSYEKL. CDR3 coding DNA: TGCGCCAGCACCCTAACCGGGGTTCTGGGTCAGCCCCAGCATTTT. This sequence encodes CASTLTGVLGQPQHF.

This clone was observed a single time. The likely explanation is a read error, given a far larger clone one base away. The CDR3 DNA follows: TGTGCCAGCAGTTCGAGACAGGGGTTTTACACTGAAGCTTTCTTT. It is translated as CASSSRQGFYTEAFF. The chain has TRBV6-5 and TRBJ1-1; 8 positions agree with TRBD1. Germline-derived CDR1 and CDR2 are MNHEY and SVGAGI. The CDR3 is 15 amino acids. Trimming cost V 4 bases and J 3 bases; bases outside gene matches: 7.

The CDR3 region is CASSVGEGNYGYTF. The CDR3 nucleotides read TGTGCCAGCAGCGTAGGTGAGGGAAACTATGGCTACACCTTC. The chain is built from TRBV9 and TRBJ1-2; D unclear. Germline values: CDR1 SGDLS, CDR2 YYNGEE. Trimming removed 0 bases from V and 2 bases from J, with 8 bases in between. The CDR3 is 14 amino acids. The whole variable domain, filled in from reference TRBV9 and TRBJ1-2, reads DSGVTQTPKHLITATGQRVTLRCSPRSGDLSVYWYQQSLDQGLQFLIQYYNGEERAKGNILERFSAQQFPDLHSELNLSSLELGDSALYFCASSVGEGNYGYTFGSGTRLTVV.

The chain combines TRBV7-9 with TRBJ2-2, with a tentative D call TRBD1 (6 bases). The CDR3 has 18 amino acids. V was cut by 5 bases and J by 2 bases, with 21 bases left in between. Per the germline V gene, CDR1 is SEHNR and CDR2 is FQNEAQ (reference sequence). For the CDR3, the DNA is TGTGCCAGCAGCCCTAGGCACAGGGAGACAAGAAACACCGGGGAGCTGTTTTTT. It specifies CASSPRHRETRNTGELFF.

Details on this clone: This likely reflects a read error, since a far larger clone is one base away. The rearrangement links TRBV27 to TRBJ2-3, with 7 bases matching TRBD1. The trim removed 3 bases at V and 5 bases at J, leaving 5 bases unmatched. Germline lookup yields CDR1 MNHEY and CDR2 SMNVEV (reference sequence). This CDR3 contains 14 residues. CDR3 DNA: TGTGCCAGCAGTTTTAGACAGGGCATAGATACGCAGTATTTT. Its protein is CASSFRQGIDTQYF.

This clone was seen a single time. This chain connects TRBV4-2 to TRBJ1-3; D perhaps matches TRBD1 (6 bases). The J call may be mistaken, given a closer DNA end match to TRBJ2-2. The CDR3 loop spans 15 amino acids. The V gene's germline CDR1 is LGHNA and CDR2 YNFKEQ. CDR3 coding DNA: TGTGCCAGCAGCCAAGAAGAAGGGGGCACCGGGGAGCTGTTTTTT. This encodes CASSQEEGGTGELFF.

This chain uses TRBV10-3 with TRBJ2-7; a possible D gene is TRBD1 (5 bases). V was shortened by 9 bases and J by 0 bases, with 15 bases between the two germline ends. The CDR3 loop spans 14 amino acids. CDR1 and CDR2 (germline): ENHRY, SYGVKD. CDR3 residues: CAISATVDSYEQYF. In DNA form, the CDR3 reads TGTGCCATATCAGCGACAGTGGACTCCTACGAGCAGTACTTC.

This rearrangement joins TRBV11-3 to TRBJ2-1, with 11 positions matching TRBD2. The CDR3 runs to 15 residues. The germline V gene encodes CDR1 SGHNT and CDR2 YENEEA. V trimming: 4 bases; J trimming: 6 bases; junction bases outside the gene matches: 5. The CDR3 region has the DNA TGTGCCAGCAGCTACTCTGGACTAGCGGGCAATGAGCAGTTCTTC. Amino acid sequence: CASSYSGLAGNEQFF. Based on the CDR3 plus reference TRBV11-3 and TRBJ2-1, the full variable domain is EAGVVQSPRYKIIEKKQPVAFWCNPISGHNTLYWYLQNLGQGPELLIRYENEEAVDDSQLPKDRFSAERLKGVDSTLKIQPAELGDSAVYLCASSYSGLAGNEQFFGPGTRLTVL.

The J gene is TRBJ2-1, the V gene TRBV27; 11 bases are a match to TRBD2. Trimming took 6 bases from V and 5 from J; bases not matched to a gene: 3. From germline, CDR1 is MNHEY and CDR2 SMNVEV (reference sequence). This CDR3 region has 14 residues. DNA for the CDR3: TGTGCCAGCAGACCTAGCGGGGGGCACAATGAGCAGTTCTTC. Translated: CASRPSGGHNEQFF.

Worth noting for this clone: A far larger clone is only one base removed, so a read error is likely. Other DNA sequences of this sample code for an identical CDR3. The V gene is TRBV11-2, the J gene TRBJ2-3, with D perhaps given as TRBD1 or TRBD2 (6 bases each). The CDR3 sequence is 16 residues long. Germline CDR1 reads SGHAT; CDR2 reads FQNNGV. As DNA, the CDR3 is TGCGCCAGCAGCACATACTTGAGGGGGGGCACAGATACGCAGTATTTT. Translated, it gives CASSTYLRGGTDTQYF.

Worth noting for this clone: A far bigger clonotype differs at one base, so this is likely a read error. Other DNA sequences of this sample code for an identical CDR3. The CDR3 sequence is CASRPGQFYGYTF. The DNA of the CDR3 is TGTGCCAGCAGGCCGGGGCAGTTCTATGGCTACACCTTC. The chain combines TRBV5-4 with TRBJ1-2; perhaps TRBD1 as D (5 bases). Per the germline V gene, CDR1 is SGHNT and CDR2 is YYREEE (reference sequence). The CDR3 has 13 residues. The V end was cut by 5 bases, the J end by 4 bases, with 12 bases between.

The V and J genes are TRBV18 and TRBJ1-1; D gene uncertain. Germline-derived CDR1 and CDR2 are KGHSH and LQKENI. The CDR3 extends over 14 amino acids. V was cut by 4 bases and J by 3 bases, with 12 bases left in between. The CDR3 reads CASSLQSRDTEAFF. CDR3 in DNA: TGTGCCAGCTCACTTCAGTCGAGGGACACTGAAGCTTTCTTT.

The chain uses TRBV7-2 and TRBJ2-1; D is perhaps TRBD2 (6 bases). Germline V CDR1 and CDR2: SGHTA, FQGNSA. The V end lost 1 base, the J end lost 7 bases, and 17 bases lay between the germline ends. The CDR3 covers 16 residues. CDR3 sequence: CASSLEGLSGRNEQFF. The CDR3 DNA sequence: TGTGCCAGCAGCTTAGAGGGGCTTAGCGGAAGAAATGAGCAGTTCTTC.

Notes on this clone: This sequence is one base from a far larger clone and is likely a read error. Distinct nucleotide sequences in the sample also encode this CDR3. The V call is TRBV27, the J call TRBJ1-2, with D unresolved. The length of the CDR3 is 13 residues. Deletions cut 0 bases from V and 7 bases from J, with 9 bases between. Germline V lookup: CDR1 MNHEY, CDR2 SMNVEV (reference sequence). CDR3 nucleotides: TGTGCCAGCAGTTTATCAGGTGGTCGTGGCTACACCTTC. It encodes CASSLSGGRGYTF.